Below, 18 T cell receptor beta chains from the same sample are listed, as sequenced in a study of blood T cell repertoires in COVID-19. The repertoire was sequenced with immunoSEQ multiplex PCR; TCRdb's copy has only in-frame clones and lacks some. This repertoire shows under 300,000 clones, roughly four fifths found once; its top ten account for 9.6%. The sequenced sample was peripheral blood. These receptors were obtained from a woman older than 75 with acute or convalescent COVID-19.

The chain couples TRBV7-2 to TRBJ2-3, with D tentatively TRBD2 (6 bases). Germline V gene sequence: CDR1 SGHTA, CDR2 FQGNSA. With 3 bases removed from V and 3 bases from J, the gap between germline ends came to 16 bases. This CDR3 spans 16 amino acids. CDR3 protein: CASSLGGRTITDTQYF. CDR3 coding DNA: TGTGCCAGCAGCTTGGGGGGACGGACAATAACAGATACGCAGTATTTT.

The genes are TRBV28 and TRBJ2-1; possible D gene TRBD2, 6 bases. Per the germline V gene, CDR1 is MDHEN and CDR2 is SYDVKM. The CDR3 is 15 amino acids. With 5 bases removed from V and 0 bases from J, the gap between germline ends came to 11 bases. The CDR3 here is CASSLGLSSYNEQFF. The CDR3 DNA sequence: TGTGCCAGCAGTCTTGGACTATCCTCCTACAATGAGCAGTTCTTC. Drawing the rest from reference TRBV28 and TRBJ2-1, the complete variable domain is DVKVTQSSRYLVKRTGEKVFLECVQDMDHENMFWYRQDPGLGLRLIYFSYDVKMKEKGDIPEGYSVSREKKERFSLILESASTNQTSMYLCASSLGLSSYNEQFFGPGTRLTVL.

The CDR3 loop reads CAHALNRNAEAFF. DNA of the CDR3: TGTGCCCACGCCCTAAACCGTAACGCTGAAGCTTTCTTT. The chain couples TRBV28 to TRBJ1-1; no clear D. CDR1 is MDHEN, CDR2 SYDVKM, per germline. Deletions cut 11 bases from V and 6 bases from J, with 19 bases between. The CDR3 totals 13 residues.

The chain recombines TRBV7-2 with TRBJ1-2; D might be TRBD1 (6 bases). This CDR3 is built from 14 residues. Germline CDR1 and CDR2: SGHTA and FQGNSA. V lost 5 bases and J 5 bases, leaving 15 bases between the germline ends. Here the CDR3 DNA reads TGTGCCAGCAGCCCAGGGGTCACAGGGTATGGCTACACCTTC. Translation gives CASSPGVTGYGYTF.

Points on this clone: Other nucleotide sequences from this sample produce the same CDR3. This chain joins TRBV12-3 or TRBV12-4 and TRBJ1-1; D remains ambiguous. The CDR3 length is 11 residues. Trimming took 4 bases from V and 2 from J, leaving 2 bases between them. CDR3 DNA: TGTGCCAGCAGTTCTAACACTGAAGCTTTCTTT. This encodes CASSSNTEAFF.

The gene calls are TRBV6-5 and TRBJ1-1; a possible D gene is TRBD1 (5 bases). The CDR3 length is 14 residues. From germline, CDR1 is MNHEY and CDR2 SVGAGI. Trimming pared 10 bases from V and 4 bases from J, leaving 19 bases between. In DNA form, the CDR3 reads TGTGCCATCCTGGGATCAGGGAGGCCCACTGAAGCTTTCTTT. Amino acids: CAILGSGRPTEAFF.

The gene calls are TRBV28 and TRBJ2-1, with 7 positions matching TRBD1. Germline CDR1 reads MDHEN; CDR2 reads SYDVKM. This CDR3 is built from 13 residues. The V and J ends lost 7 bases and 6 bases, in that order; junction bases with no gene match: 6. The CDR3 sequence: CASTPSGGNEQFF. The DNA for the CDR3 is TGTGCCAGCACCCCGTCAGGGGGCAATGAGCAGTTCTTC.

There are a few counts of this clone. The chain recombines TRBV7-3 with TRBJ2-3; TRBD2 agrees at 12 bases. V lost 0 bases, J lost 4 bases, and 8 bases stayed unmatched. In germline, CDR1 is SGHTA, CDR2 FQGTGA. CDR3 length equals 18 residues. The CDR3 sequence is CASSLTRSSGGVADTQYF. CDR3 in DNA: TGTGCCAGCAGCTTAACGAGGTCTAGCGGGGGGGTGGCAGATACGCAGTATTTT.

The chain links TRBV11-1 to TRBJ1-3; a possible D gene is TRBD1 (5 bases). Germline lookup yields CDR1 SGHAT and CDR2 FQDESV (reference sequence). Trimming stripped 5 bases from V and 0 bases from J, with 11 bases between. The CDR3 runs to 15 residues. In DNA form, the CDR3 reads TGTGCCAGCAGCCGGAACAGGAACTCTGGAAACACCATATATTTT. Amino acid sequence: CASSRNRNSGNTIYF.

This clone has just one count. The V gene is TRBV10-1, the J gene TRBJ1-1; possibly TRBD1 for D (5 bases). V was trimmed by 2 bases and J by 0 bases, leaving 7 bases between them. Germline-derived CDR1 and CDR2 are WNHNN and SYGVQD (reference sequence). The CDR3 sequence is 14 residues long. Here the CDR3 DNA reads TGCGCCAGCAGTGAGAAAGGGGTGAACACTGAAGCTTTCTTT. Translating it yields CASSEKGVNTEAFF.

Only one count was recorded for this clone. This chain joins TRBV18 and TRBJ2-1; possible D gene TRBD1, 5 bases. Looked up from germline, CDR1 is KGHSH and CDR2 is LQKENI. V lost 0 bases to trimming and J lost 12 bases, with 15 bases between them. There are 14 residues in the CDR3. CDR3 DNA: TGTGCCAGCTCACCACCGGTGACAGCTACAGGGCAGTTCTTC. It specifies CASSPPVTATGQFF.

Turning to this clone: The junction differs from germline at one of its ends, possibly a read error. V is TRBV9 and J is TRBJ1-4; the D gene is possibly TRBD1 (5 bases). CDR1 is SGDLS and CDR2 is YYNGEE in the germline V gene. The CDR3 runs 17 residues. The CDR3 spells CASSVGGGEITSEKLFF. CDR3 nucleotide sequence: TGTGCCAGCAGCGTAGGCGGAGGGGAAATAACTAGTGAAAAACTGTTTTTT.

The J gene is TRBJ1-4, the V gene TRBV5-8; D call uncertain. V lost 3 bases, J lost 7 bases, and 10 bases lay in between. Germline V CDR1 and CDR2: SGHTS, YDEGEE. The CDR3 is 13 amino acids. Here the CDR3 reads CASSSDNIEKLFF. The CDR3, as DNA: TGTGCCAGCAGCTCCGACAACATTGAAAAACTGTTTTTT.

The chain couples TRBV7-2 to TRBJ2-7; the match to TRBD1 covers 7 bases. Per the germline V gene, CDR1 is SGHTA and CDR2 is FQGNSA. The CDR3 consists of 15 residues. J was trimmed by 0 bases and V by 1 base; bases with no gene match: 3. The CDR3 region is CASSLEGQLSYEQYF. The CDR3 DNA reads TGTGCCAGCAGCTTAGAGGGACAGCTCTCCTACGAGCAGTACTTC.

The V call is TRBV7-2, the J call TRBJ1-6, with D tentatively TRBD1 (5 bases). V was shortened by 3 bases and J by 18 bases, with 18 bases between the two germline ends. Germline CDR1 reads SGHTA; CDR2 reads FQGNSA. This CDR3 has 13 amino acids. The CDR3 loop reads CASSFSPGLPNHF. The CDR3 DNA reads TGTGCCAGCAGCTTTTCCCCGGGACTTCCCAACCACTTT.

This chain links TRBV5-1 with TRBJ1-1; 8 bases map to TRBD1. After removal of 0 bases from V and 3 bases from J, the junction contained 4 bases not matched to a gene. Looked up from germline, CDR1 is SGHRS and CDR2 is YFSETQ. CDR3 size: 15 residues. The CDR3, as DNA: TGCGCCAGCAGCTTGGCCGCGACAGGGGACACTGAAGCTTTCTTT. Amino acids: CASSLAATGDTEAFF.

The V gene is TRBV6-5, the J gene TRBJ1-5; D unclear. Between the trimmed V and J ends, which lost 6 bases and 4 bases, there was a span of 16 bases. Germline lookup yields CDR1 MNHEY and CDR2 SVGAGI. CDR3 length: 15 residues. This chain's CDR3 is CASREALQRNQPQHF. CDR3 coding DNA: TGTGCCAGCAGGGAGGCCCTACAAAGGAATCAGCCCCAGCATTTT.

J is TRBJ1-2 and V is TRBV7-9; 10 bases line up with TRBD1. Germline CDR1 reads SEHNR; CDR2 reads FQNEAQ (reference sequence). The ends lost 3 bases at V and 8 bases at J; junction bases unmatched: 6. This CDR3 has 14 residues. DNA of the CDR3: TGTGCCAGCAGCTTGGGACAGGGGTTGTTCGGCTACACCTTC. This gives the protein CASSLGQGLFGYTF.